This TCR beta chain was obtained from a study of T cell responses to AZD1222 COVID-19 vaccine. The method was immunoSEQ multiplex PCR; TCRdb's version includes in-frame clones alone and lacks a portion of them. The sample contains 85,000 to 100,000 clones, around 86% of which appear only once. This CDR3 is built from 16 residues. Trimming stripped 0 bases from V and 0 bases from J, with 12 bases between. Germline V lookup: CDR1 SGHDT, CDR2 YYEEEE. This clone was observed a single time. The V and J genes are TRBV5-6 and TRBJ1-2, with D perhaps matching TRBD1 (5 bases). Sample: peripheral blood, taken on day 0 of AZD1222 vaccination. The TCR originated in an adult in good health. Here the CDR3 reads CASSLERGTTNYGYTF. In nucleotides, the CDR3 is TGTGCCAGCAGCTTGGAACGAGGGACCACTAACTATGGCTACACCTTC.